These 27 T cell receptor beta chains came from one sample sequenced in a study of blood T cell repertoires in COVID-19. The table came from immunoSEQ multiplex PCR; TCRdb's copy has only in-frame clones and leaves some out. Of about 74,000 clones in the sample, around 78% were seen once. What was sequenced was peripheral blood. These TCRs come from a human donor in a cohort sampled during active COVID-19.

The chain couples TRBV9 to TRBJ2-3; 10 bases are a match to TRBD2. This CDR3 spans 16 amino acids. CDR1 is SGDLS, CDR2 YYNGEE, per germline. V shed 2 bases and J 6 bases; nucleotides not matched to a gene: 9. The CDR3 sequence is CASSVGGLAVQDTQYF. The DNA of the CDR3 is TGTGCCAGCAGCGTGGGTGGACTAGCGGTCCAGGATACGCAGTATTTT.

The genes are TRBV11-2 and TRBJ1-2, with a tentative D call TRBD1 (6 bases). Germline loops: CDR1 SGHAT, CDR2 FQNNGV. The CDR3 loop spans 16 amino acids. V was trimmed by 5 bases and J by 3 bases, leaving 19 bases between them. The CDR3 region has the DNA TGTGCCAGCAGCCTCGAGGCGCGGGGGCGGCACTATGGCTACACCTTC. This translates into CASSLEARGRHYGYTF.

The V and J genes are TRBV5-8 and TRBJ1-2; D is possibly TRBD1 (6 bases). CDR3 length equals 14 residues. The V end was cut by 0 bases, the J end by 3 bases, with 9 bases between. CDR1 and CDR2 from the germline V gene are SGHTS and YDEGEE. CDR3 in DNA: TGTGCCAGCAGCTTGGAGGACAGAGACTATGGCTACACCTTC. Translation gives CASSLEDRDYGYTF.

The V gene is TRBV19, the J gene TRBJ2-2, with TRBD2 matching over 8 bases. CDR1 and CDR2 from the germline V gene are LNHDA and SQIVND (reference sequence). The CDR3 totals 14 residues. V lost 3 bases to trimming and J lost 7 bases; unmatched junction nucleotides: 4. This CDR3 reads CASSIGTRNGELFF. The CDR3, as DNA: TGTGCCAGTAGTATCGGGACTAGAAACGGGGAGCTGTTTTTT.

The chain combines TRBV18 with TRBJ1-2, with 9 bases fitting TRBD1. CDR1 and CDR2 from the germline V gene are KGHSH and LQKENI. The CDR3 is made up of 13 amino acids. V gave up 6 bases and J gave up 4 bases; unmatched junction bases: 3. CDR3 nucleotides: TGTGCCAGCTCCGGGACAGGGACCTATGGCTACACCTTC. Translation: CASSGTGTYGYTF. The variable domain in full, with the rest retrieved from reference TRBV18 and TRBJ1-2, is NAGVMQNPRHLVRRRGQEARLRCSPMKGHSHVYWYRQLPEEGLKFMVYLQKENIIDESGMPKERFSAEFPKEGPSILRIQQVVRGDSAAYFCASSGTGTYGYTFGSGTRLTVV.

The V and J genes are TRBV11-2 and TRBJ2-5; TRBD1 aligns across 12 bases. Unmatched junction bases numbered 5, after V lost 5 bases and J lost 1 base. This CDR3 contains 16 residues. Per germline, CDR1 SGHAT and CDR2 FQNNGV. CDR3 in DNA: TGTGCCAGCAGCCGGGGACAGGGGGCCTTCCAAGAGACCCAGTACTTC. Translating it yields CASSRGQGAFQETQYF.

The chain is built from TRBV23-1 and TRBJ2-7, with D tentatively TRBD2 (6 bases). TRBV23-1 is given ORF status, its function remaining uncertain. The CDR3 is 16 residues long. Trimming cost V 1 base and J 2 bases, with 15 bases left between them. CDR3 residues: CASSQFWGVSPYEQYF. For the CDR3, the DNA is TGCGCCAGCAGTCAATTTTGGGGGGTAAGTCCCTACGAGCAGTACTTC.

The V and J genes are TRBV7-8 and TRBJ2-7; 9 bases line up with TRBD1. The germline CDR1 and CDR2 sequences are SGHVS and FQNEAQ. Unmatched junction bases numbered 8, after V lost 0 bases and J lost 2 bases. The CDR3 is 17 residues long. CDR3 in DNA: TGTGCCAGCAGCTTAGCGTGGGGGGGGACAGGGACCTACGAGCAGTACTTC. Its translation: CASSLAWGGTGTYEQYF.

The chain uses TRBV28 and TRBJ1-1; 8 bases are shared with TRBD1. The CDR3 is 14 amino acids. After removal of 4 bases from V and 5 bases from J, the junction contained 6 bases not matched to a gene. The germline V gene encodes CDR1 MDHEN and CDR2 SYDVKM. The CDR3 loop is CASSSGQGRTEAFF. CDR3 in DNA: TGTGCCAGCAGTTCAGGACAGGGAAGGACTGAAGCTTTCTTT.

The genes are TRBV6-6 and TRBJ2-6; TRBD1 is a possible D gene (6 bases). This CDR3 has 15 amino acids. With 4 bases removed from V and 2 bases from J, the gap between germline ends came to 9 bases. CDR1 MNHNY and CDR2 SVGAGI come from the germline V gene (reference sequence). CDR3 loop: CASSSQGPGANVLTF. Here the CDR3 DNA reads TGTGCCAGCAGTTCTCAGGGGCCTGGGGCCAACGTCCTGACTTTC.

This chain uses TRBV27 with TRBJ1-2; TRBD1 matches at 8 bases. The V gene's germline CDR1 is MNHEY and CDR2 SMNVEV (reference sequence). CDR3 length: 16 residues. After removal of 4 bases from V and 8 bases from J, the junction contained 15 bases not matched to a gene. The CDR3: CASSSTWTGTFGGYTF. The CDR3 region has the DNA TGTGCCAGCAGTTCGACGTGGACAGGGACTTTTGGGGGCTACACCTTC.

A few counts support this clone. V gene TRBV5-4 combines with J gene TRBJ1-5; possible D gene TRBD1, 5 bases. CDR1 is SGHNT and CDR2 is YYREEE in the germline V gene (reference sequence). The V gene lost 4 bases and the J gene lost 1 base, with 9 bases spanning the gap. The CDR3 contains 14 residues. This chain's CDR3 is CASSTGGSNQPQHF. CDR3 bases: TGTGCCAGCAGCACTGGGGGGAGCAATCAGCCCCAGCATTTT.

The chain uses TRBV24-1 and TRBJ2-5; 9 bases match TRBD2. Per germline, CDR1 KGHDR and CDR2 SFDVKD. Unmatched junction bases numbered 5, after V lost 3 bases and J lost 4 bases. The CDR3 length is 15 residues. The CDR3 is CATSDQGTSRETQYF. The CDR3 DNA reads as TGTGCCACCAGTGATCAAGGGACTAGCAGAGAGACCCAGTACTTC.

The V gene is TRBV19, the J gene TRBJ2-5; D might be TRBD2 (5 bases). The V end was cut by 5 bases, the J end by 2 bases, with 9 bases between. Germline assignment: CDR1 LNHDA and CDR2 SQIVND (reference sequence). This CDR3 is 13 amino acids long. DNA for the CDR3: TGTGCCAGTAGTTACACGGGACAAGAGACCCAGTACTTC. This gives the protein CASSYTGQETQYF. Drawing the rest from reference TRBV19 and TRBJ2-5, the complete variable domain is DGGITQSPKYLFRKEGQNVTLSCEQNLNHDAMYWYRQDPGQGLRLIYYSQIVNDFQKGDIAEGYSVSREKKESFPLTVTSAQKNPTAFYLCASSYTGQETQYFGPGTRLLVL.

CDR3 nucleotide sequence: TGTGCCAGCAGCGGAAATACAGGGTTGGGACACGAGCAGTACTTC. Translation: CASSGNTGLGHEQYF. This chain links TRBV9 with TRBJ2-7, with D possibly TRBD1 on 6 matching bases. The V and J ends lost 3 bases and 5 bases respectively, with 18 bases between them. CDR3 length: 15 residues. Per germline, CDR1 SGDLS and CDR2 YYNGEE.

V and J are TRBV24-1 and TRBJ1-2; D might be TRBD1 (6 bases). The V end was cut by 2 bases, the J end by 5 bases, with 11 bases between. The CDR3 length is 14 residues. From germline, CDR1 is KGHDR and CDR2 SFDVKD. The CDR3 region has the DNA TGTGCCACCAGTGATTCGCACAGGGCGTATGGCTACACCTTC. This encodes CATSDSHRAYGYTF.

The chain couples TRBV18 to TRBJ1-1; D unresolved. From germline, CDR1 is KGHSH and CDR2 LQKENI. Between the trimmed V and J ends, which lost 6 bases and 2 bases, there was a span of 16 bases. There are 15 residues in the CDR3. CDR3 sequence (DNA): TGTGCCAGCTCGCCCGAGTGGGCAGCTAACACTGAAGCTTTCTTT. Residues: CASSPEWAANTEAFF. The variable domain in full, completed from reference TRBV18 and TRBJ1-1, reads NAGVMQNPRHLVRRRGQEARLRCSPMKGHSHVYWYRQLPEEGLKFMVYLQKENIIDESGMPKERFSAEFPKEGPSILRIQQVVRGDSAAYFCASSPEWAANTEAFFGQGTRLTVV.

The chain combines TRBV3-1 (or the pseudogene TRBV3-2) with TRBJ2-1, with 10 bases lining up with TRBD2. The CDR3 covers 17 residues. Germline assignment: CDR1 LGHDT and CDR2 YNNKEL (reference sequence). V lost 3 bases to trimming and J lost 6 bases; unmatched junction nucleotides: 11. The CDR3 region is CASSQGILAGAVNEQFF. The DNA for the CDR3 is TGTGCCAGCAGCCAGGGTATTCTAGCGGGAGCTGTCAATGAGCAGTTCTTC.

The chain is built from TRBV19 and TRBJ1-1; 10 nucleotides align to TRBD1. V shed 6 bases, J shed 0 bases, and the junction held 7 bases outside the gene matches. The CDR3 has 16 residues. The V gene's germline CDR1 is LNHDA and CDR2 SQIVND (reference sequence). CDR3 sequence: CASSTGTGEMNTEAFF. The CDR3, as DNA: TGTGCCAGTAGCACGGGGACAGGGGAAATGAACACTGAAGCTTTCTTT. The full variable domain, completed using reference TRBV19 and TRBJ1-1, is DGGITQSPKYLFRKEGQNVTLSCEQNLNHDAMYWYRQDPGQGLRLIYYSQIVNDFQKGDIAEGYSVSREKKESFPLTVTSAQKNPTAFYLCASSTGTGEMNTEAFFGQGTRLTVV.

The genes are TRBV7-9 and TRBJ2-1, with 10 positions matching TRBD2. The J segment lost 11 bases and the V segment lost 4 bases, leaving 5 bases of the junction unmatched. The CDR3 spans 13 residues. Germline V lookup: CDR1 SEHNR, CDR2 FQNEAQ (reference sequence). CDR3 loop: CASSSVAGGQQFF. CDR3 nucleotides: TGTGCCAGCAGCTCCGTAGCGGGAGGACAGCAGTTCTTC.

V and J are TRBV7-6 and TRBJ2-7; 8 bases map to TRBD1. V lost 1 base and J lost 5; bases outside the gene matches: 7. The germline CDR1 and CDR2 sequences are SGHVS and FNYEAQ. The CDR3 contains 15 residues. The CDR3 loop is CASSLVFGQGHEQYF. In DNA form, the CDR3 reads TGTGCCAGCAGCTTAGTGTTTGGACAGGGACACGAGCAGTACTTC.

This rearrangement joins TRBV28 to TRBJ2-6, with D possibly being TRBD1 (6 bases). Germline CDR1 reads MDHEN; CDR2 reads SYDVKM. The CDR3 sequence is 19 residues long. Trimming cost V 2 bases and J 0 bases, with 17 bases left between them. CDR3 in DNA: TGTGCCAGCAGTTTAGAAGGGCTCTTAGGGGGCTCTGGGGCCAACGTCCTGACTTTC. Protein product: CASSLEGLLGGSGANVLTF.

V and J are TRBV7-9 and TRBJ2-1; 7 bases fit TRBD1. Germline V lookup: CDR1 SEHNR, CDR2 FQNEAQ (reference sequence). J gave up 12 bases and V 6 bases, and 17 bases lay outside the gene matches. The CDR3 consists of 15 residues. The CDR3 here is CASRAGQVWVGGQFF. The CDR3 DNA reads TGTGCCAGCAGGGCCGGACAGGTCTGGGTTGGTGGGCAGTTCTTC. Looking up the rest from reference TRBV7-9 and TRBJ2-1 gives the full variable domain: DTGVSQNPRHKITKRGQNVTFRCDPISEHNRLYWYRQTLGQGPEFLTYFQNEAQLEKSRLLSDRFSAERPKGSFSTLEIQRTEQGDSAMYLCASRAGQVWVGGQFFGPGTRLTVL.

The chain is built from TRBV5-1 and TRBJ1-2; the D gene is possibly TRBD1 (5 bases). Trimming stripped 5 bases from V and 1 base from J, with 12 bases between. The V gene's germline CDR1 is SGHRS and CDR2 YFSETQ. The CDR3 contains 14 residues. The CDR3 here is CASSAQGLNYGYTF. Here the CDR3 DNA reads TGCGCCAGCAGTGCGCAGGGCCTTAACTATGGCTACACCTTC.

The chain employs TRBV9 and TRBJ2-7; D gene uncertain. The CDR3 is 13 amino acids. Germline V lookup: CDR1 SGDLS, CDR2 YYNGEE. V lost 3 bases and J lost 6, with 13 bases in between. In nucleotides, the CDR3 is TGTGCCAGCAGCGATACAGCTTCAGGCGAGCAGTACTTC. This gives the protein CASSDTASGEQYF.

The chain recombines TRBV19 with TRBJ2-3; 8 bases match TRBD1. V was clipped by 7 bases and J by 4 bases; unmatched bases: 7. In germline, CDR1 is LNHDA, CDR2 SQIVND (reference sequence). The CDR3 runs 14 residues. CDR3 DNA sequence: TGTGCCAGTAATTCAGGGGGCCGACCAGATACGCAGTATTTT. As protein: CASNSGGRPDTQYF.

The gene calls are TRBV28 and TRBJ1-2; D may be TRBD1 (6 bases). V shed 5 bases and J shed 2 bases, with 15 bases lying between them. Per germline, CDR1 MDHEN and CDR2 SYDVKM. The CDR3 contains 15 residues. The CDR3, as DNA: TGTGCCAGCAGTCCCCCAGCAGGGGCCAACTATGGCTACACCTTC. Amino acid sequence: CASSPPAGANYGYTF.